The present entry profiles one T cell receptor beta chain with its context. What it binds is not known. This entry comes from a study of T cell repertoires in cytomegalovirus infection. Study details: The public TCR beta signatures pointed to both CMV infection and matching HLA type. Study observations and caveats: HLA-C-restricted CMV clonotypes gave the most frequent clonotype in two of eight donors.

Germline V gives CDR1 SEHNR, CDR2 FQNEAQ (reference sequence). J gave up 4 bases and V 5 bases, and 4 bases lay outside the gene matches. The CDR3 is made up of 15 amino acids. TCRdb itself ran the reads through MiXCR, one entry per CDR3 protein. The sample consists of under 450,000 distinct CDR3 sequences, nearly 35% of them appearing once. V usage is TRBV7-9 and J usage is TRBJ2-1; 11 bases fit TRBD2. The clonotype was recovered from a human donor in good health (CMV status not recorded). Some clones in this sample may be carry-over from other donors' samples. The input for sequencing was cultured PBMCs, taken from culture after CMV antigen stimulation. CDR3 in amino acids: CASSRTSGLYNEQFF. CDR3 in DNA: TGTGCCAGCAGCCGGACTAGCGGGTTATACAATGAGCAGTTCTTC.